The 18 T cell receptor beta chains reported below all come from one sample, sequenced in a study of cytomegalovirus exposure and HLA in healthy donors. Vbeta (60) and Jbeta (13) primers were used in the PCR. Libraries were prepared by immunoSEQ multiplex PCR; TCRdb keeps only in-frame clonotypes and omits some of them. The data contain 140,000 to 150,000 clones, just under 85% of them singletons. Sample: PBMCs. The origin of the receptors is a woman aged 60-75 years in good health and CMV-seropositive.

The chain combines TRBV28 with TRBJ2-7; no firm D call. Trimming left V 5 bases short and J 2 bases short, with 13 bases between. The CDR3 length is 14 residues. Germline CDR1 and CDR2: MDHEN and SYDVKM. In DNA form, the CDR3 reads TGTGCCAGCAGTCCCCTCCCTGGCACCTACGAGCAGTACTTC. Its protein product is CASSPLPGTYEQYF.

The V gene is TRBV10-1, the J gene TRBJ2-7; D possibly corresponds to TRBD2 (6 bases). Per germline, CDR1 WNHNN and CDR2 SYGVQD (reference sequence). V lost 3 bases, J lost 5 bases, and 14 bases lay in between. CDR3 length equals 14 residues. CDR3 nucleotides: TGCGCCAGCAGTGATTATTCGGGGAGGCACGAGCAGTACTTC. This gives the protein CASSDYSGRHEQYF.

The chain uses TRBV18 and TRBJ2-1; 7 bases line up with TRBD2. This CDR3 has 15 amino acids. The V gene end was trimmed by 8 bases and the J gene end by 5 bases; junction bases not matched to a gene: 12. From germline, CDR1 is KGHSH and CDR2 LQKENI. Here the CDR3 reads CASTDWSGKDNEQFF. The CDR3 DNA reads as TGTGCCAGCACAGACTGGAGCGGGAAGGACAATGAGCAGTTCTTC.

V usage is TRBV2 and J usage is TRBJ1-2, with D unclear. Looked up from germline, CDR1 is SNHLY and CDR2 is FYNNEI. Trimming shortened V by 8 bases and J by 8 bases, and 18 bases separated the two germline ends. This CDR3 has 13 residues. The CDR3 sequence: CASRRNPGEGYTF. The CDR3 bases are TGTGCCAGCCGGAGGAACCCCGGAGAGGGCTACACCTTC.

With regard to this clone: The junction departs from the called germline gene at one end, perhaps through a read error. The CDR3 nucleotides read TGTGCCAGTGGTATATATGGGGGCCAGACCCAGTACTTC. Protein sequence: CASGIYGGQTQYF. The V call is TRBV19, the J call TRBJ2-5; a possible D gene is TRBD1 (6 bases). CDR1 is LNHDA and CDR2 is SQIVND in the germline V gene (reference sequence). The CDR3 is 13 amino acids.

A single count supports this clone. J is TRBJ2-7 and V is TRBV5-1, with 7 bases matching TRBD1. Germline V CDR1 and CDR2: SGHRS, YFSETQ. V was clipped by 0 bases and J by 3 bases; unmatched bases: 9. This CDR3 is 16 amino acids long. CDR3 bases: TGCGCCAGCAGCTTGGAACCCGGGACAGCGAGCTACGAGCAGTACTTC. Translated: CASSLEPGTASYEQYF.

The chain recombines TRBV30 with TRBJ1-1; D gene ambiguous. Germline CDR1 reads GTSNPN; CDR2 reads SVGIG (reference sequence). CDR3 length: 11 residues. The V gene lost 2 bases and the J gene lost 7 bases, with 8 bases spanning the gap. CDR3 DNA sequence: TGTGCCTGGAGTTCCGAGATTGAAGCTTTCTTT. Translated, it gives CAWSSEIEAFF. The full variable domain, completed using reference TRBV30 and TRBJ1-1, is SQTIHQWPATLVQPVGSPLSLECTVEGTSNPNLYWYRQAAGRGLQLLFYSVGIGQISSEVPQNLSASRPQDRQFILSSKKLLLSDSGFYLCAWSSEIEAFFGQGTRLTVV.

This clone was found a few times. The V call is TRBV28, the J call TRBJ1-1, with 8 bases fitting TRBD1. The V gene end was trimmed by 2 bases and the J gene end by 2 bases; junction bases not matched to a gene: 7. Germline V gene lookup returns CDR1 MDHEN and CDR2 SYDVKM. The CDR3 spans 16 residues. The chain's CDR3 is CASSLPGGAGNTEAFF. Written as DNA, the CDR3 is TGTGCCAGCAGTTTACCAGGGGGCGCAGGAAACACTGAAGCTTTCTTT.

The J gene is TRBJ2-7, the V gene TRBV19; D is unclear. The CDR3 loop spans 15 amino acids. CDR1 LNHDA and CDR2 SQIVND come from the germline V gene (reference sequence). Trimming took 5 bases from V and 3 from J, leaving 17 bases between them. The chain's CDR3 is CASSFTTERYYEQYF. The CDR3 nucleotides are TGTGCCAGTAGTTTTACCACGGAGAGGTACTACGAGCAGTACTTC. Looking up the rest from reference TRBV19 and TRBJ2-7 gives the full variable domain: DGGITQSPKYLFRKEGQNVTLSCEQNLNHDAMYWYRQDPGQGLRLIYYSQIVNDFQKGDIAEGYSVSREKKESFPLTVTSAQKNPTAFYLCASSFTTERYYEQYFGPGTRLTVT.

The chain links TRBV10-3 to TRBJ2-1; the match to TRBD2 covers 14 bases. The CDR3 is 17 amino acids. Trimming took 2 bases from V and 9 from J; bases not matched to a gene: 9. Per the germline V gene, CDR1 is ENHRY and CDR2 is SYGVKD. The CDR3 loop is CAISEPPGLAGVTEQFF. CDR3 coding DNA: TGTGCCATCAGTGAGCCGCCGGGACTAGCGGGAGTAACTGAGCAGTTCTTC.

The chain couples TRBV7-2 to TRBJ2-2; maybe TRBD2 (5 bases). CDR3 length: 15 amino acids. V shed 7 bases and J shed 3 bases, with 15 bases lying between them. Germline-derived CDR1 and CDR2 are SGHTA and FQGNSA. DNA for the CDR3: TGTGCCAGCAAAACGCAAGGAGGTTACACCGGGGAGCTGTTTTTT. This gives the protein CASKTQGGYTGELFF.

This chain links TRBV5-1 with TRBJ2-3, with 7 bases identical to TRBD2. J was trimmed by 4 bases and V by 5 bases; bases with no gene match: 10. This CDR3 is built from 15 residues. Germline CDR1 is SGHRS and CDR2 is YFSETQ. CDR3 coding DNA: TGCGCCAGCAGATCTGCCCCTAGCGGCCCAGATACGCAGTATTTT. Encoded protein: CASRSAPSGPDTQYF.

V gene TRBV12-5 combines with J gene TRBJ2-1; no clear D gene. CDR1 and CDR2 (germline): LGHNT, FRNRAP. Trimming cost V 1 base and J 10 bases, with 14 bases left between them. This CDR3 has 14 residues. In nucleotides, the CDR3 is TGTGCTAGTGGTTTGGACCTTGACTCGTCGGAGCAGTTCTTC. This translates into CASGLDLDSSEQFF. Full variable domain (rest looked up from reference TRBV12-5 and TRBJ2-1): DARVTQTPRHKVTEMGQEVTMRCQPILGHNTVFWYRQTMMQGLELLAYFRNRAPLDDSGMPKDRFSAEMPDATLATLKIQPSEPRDSAVYFCASGLDLDSSEQFFGPGTRLTVL.

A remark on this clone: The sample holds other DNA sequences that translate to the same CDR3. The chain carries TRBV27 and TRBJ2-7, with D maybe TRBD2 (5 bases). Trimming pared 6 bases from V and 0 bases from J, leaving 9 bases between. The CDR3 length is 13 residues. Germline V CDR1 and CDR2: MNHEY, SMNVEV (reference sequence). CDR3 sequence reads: CASSPTTSYEQYF. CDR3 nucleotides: TGTGCCAGCAGCCCGACTACCTCCTACGAGCAGTACTTC.

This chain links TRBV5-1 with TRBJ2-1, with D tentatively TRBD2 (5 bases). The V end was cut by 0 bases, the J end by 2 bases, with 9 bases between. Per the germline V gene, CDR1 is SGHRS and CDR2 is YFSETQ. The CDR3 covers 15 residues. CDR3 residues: CASSLGEIPYNEQFF. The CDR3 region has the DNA TGCGCCAGCAGCTTGGGGGAGATCCCCTACAATGAGCAGTTCTTC. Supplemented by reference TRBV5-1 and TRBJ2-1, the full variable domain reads KAGVTQTPRYLIKTRGQQVTLSCSPISGHRSVSWYQQTPGQGLQFLFEYFSETQRNKGNFPGRFSGRQFSNSRSEMNVSTLELGDSALYLCASSLGEIPYNEQFFGPGTRLTVL.

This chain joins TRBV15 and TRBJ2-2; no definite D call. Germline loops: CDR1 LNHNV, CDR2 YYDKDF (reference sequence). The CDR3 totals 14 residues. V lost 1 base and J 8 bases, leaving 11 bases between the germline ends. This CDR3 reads CATSRAGRRGELFF. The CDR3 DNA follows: TGTGCCACCAGCAGAGCGGGTAGGCGAGGGGAGCTGTTTTTT.

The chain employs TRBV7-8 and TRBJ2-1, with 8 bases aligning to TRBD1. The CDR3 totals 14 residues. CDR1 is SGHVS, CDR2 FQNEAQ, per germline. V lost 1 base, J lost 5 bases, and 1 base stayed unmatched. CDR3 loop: CASSLDRGNNEQFF. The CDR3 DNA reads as TGTGCCAGCAGCTTAGACAGGGGGAACAATGAGCAGTTCTTC.

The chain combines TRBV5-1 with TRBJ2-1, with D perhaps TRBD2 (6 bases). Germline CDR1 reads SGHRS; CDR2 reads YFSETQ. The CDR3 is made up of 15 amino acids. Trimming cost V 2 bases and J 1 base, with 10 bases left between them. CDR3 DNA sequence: TGCGCCAGCAGCTTTGGCGGGAAATCCTACAATGAGCAGTTCTTC. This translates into CASSFGGKSYNEQFF.